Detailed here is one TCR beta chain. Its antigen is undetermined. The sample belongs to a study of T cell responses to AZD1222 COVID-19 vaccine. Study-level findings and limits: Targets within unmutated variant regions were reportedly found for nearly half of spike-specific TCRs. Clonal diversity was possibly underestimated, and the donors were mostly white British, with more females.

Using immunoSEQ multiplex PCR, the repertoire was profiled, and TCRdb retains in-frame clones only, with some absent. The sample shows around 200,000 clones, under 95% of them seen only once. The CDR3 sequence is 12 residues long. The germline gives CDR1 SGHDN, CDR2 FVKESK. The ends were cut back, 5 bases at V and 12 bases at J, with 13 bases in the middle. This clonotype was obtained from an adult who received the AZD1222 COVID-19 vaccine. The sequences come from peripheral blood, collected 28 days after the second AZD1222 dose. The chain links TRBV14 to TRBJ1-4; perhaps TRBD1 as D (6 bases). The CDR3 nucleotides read TGTGCCAGCAGCTCGAACTACAGGGAACTGTTTTTT. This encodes CASSSNYRELFF.